The 17 T cell receptor beta chains in this list originate from one sample, sequenced in a study of T cells after posttransplantation cyclophosphamide. A marrow graft followed busulfan-fludarabine conditioning, with cyclophosphamide on days +3 and +4. Repertoires were generated with immunoSEQ multiplex PCR, while TCRdb's copy carries only in-frame clones and drops some. The sample has 10,000 to 13,000 clones; around 86% are singletons. The sequencing here drew on CD4+ T cells sorted from PBMCs, taken after allogeneic stem cell transplant with posttransplant cyclophosphamide. The origin of the receptors is a male patient aged 25-45 years who received an allogeneic stem cell transplant from a related donor, was CMV-positive, and had acute GVHD only. Some of the T cells might come from the graft donor.

The chain is built from TRBV6-5 and TRBJ1-1, with D unclear. Germline lookup yields CDR1 MNHEY and CDR2 SVGAGI. The CDR3 is 14 amino acids. V was pared by 6 bases and J by 1 base, with 12 bases between. This CDR3 reads CASSTPRRNTEAFF. In DNA form, the CDR3 reads TGTGCCAGCAGCACCCCGCGGAGGAACACTGAAGCTTTCTTT.

The V call is TRBV7-9, the J call TRBJ1-1; tentatively, D is TRBD1 (5 bases). Germline V CDR1 and CDR2: SEHNR, FQNEAQ (reference sequence). V lost 5 bases and J 1 base, leaving 8 bases between the germline ends. The CDR3 has 13 amino acids. CDR3 sequence reads: CASSLQENTEAFF. The CDR3 DNA is TGTGCCAGCAGCCTACAGGAGAACACTGAAGCTTTCTTT. Combining the CDR3 with reference TRBV7-9 and TRBJ1-1 gives the whole variable domain DTGVSQNPRHKITKRGQNVTFRCDPISEHNRLYWYRQTLGQGPEFLTYFQNEAQLEKSRLLSDRFSAERPKGSFSTLEIQRTEQGDSAMYLCASSLQENTEAFFGQGTRLTVV.

This sequence joins TRBV4-2 and TRBJ1-5; 7 bases are a match to TRBD1. CDR1 is LGHNA and CDR2 is YNFKEQ in the germline V gene. The V and J ends lost 1 base and 2 bases, in that order; junction bases with no gene match: 5. This CDR3 has 16 amino acids. In DNA form, the CDR3 reads TGTGCCAGCAGCCAAGTAGACAGGGAGGGCAATCAGCCCCAGCATTTT. Protein product: CASSQVDREGNQPQHF.

The V and J genes are TRBV15 and TRBJ1-2, with 7 bases lining up with TRBD1. Germline V gene lookup returns CDR1 LNHNV and CDR2 YYDKDF (reference sequence). The CDR3 consists of 15 residues. V lost 3 bases to trimming and J lost 4 bases; unmatched junction nucleotides: 8. CDR3 in DNA: TGTGCCACCAGCAGGGGGACAGTCCTCGGCTATGGCTACACCTTC. This sequence encodes CATSRGTVLGYGYTF.

V usage is TRBV4-2 and J usage is TRBJ1-1, with 8 bases lining up with TRBD1. There are 15 residues in the CDR3. The V gene's germline CDR1 is LGHNA and CDR2 YNFKEQ. V lost 1 base and J lost 5; bases outside the gene matches: 6. In DNA, the CDR3 is TGTGCCAGCAGCCAAGTACAGGGGGGTAAAACTGAAGCTTTCTTT. The encoded protein is CASSQVQGGKTEAFF.

This clone was found once. The rearrangement links TRBV5-4 to TRBJ2-1, with D perhaps matching TRBD2 (5 bases). V dropped 0 bases and J dropped 0 bases, with 10 bases sitting between them. This CDR3 spans 16 amino acids. Germline loops: CDR1 SGHNT, CDR2 YYREEE (reference sequence). Here the CDR3 DNA reads TGTGCCAGCAGCTTGGGTGCGGGCGGCTCCTACAATGAGCAGTTCTTC. Amino acid sequence: CASSLGAGGSYNEQFF.

The rearrangement joins TRBV19 to TRBJ1-2, with TRBD1 matching 9 bases. The CDR3 totals 13 residues. Germline V CDR1 and CDR2: LNHDA, SQIVND (reference sequence). V trimming: 7 bases; J trimming: 3 bases; junction bases outside the gene matches: 3. The CDR3 sequence: CASNRGRDYGYTF. CDR3 DNA: TGTGCCAGTAACAGGGGGCGCGACTATGGCTACACCTTC.

This clone was seen only a few times. V is TRBV9 and J is TRBJ2-7, with D possibly being TRBD2 (6 bases). The CDR3 sequence is 15 residues long. The germline V gene has CDR1 SGDLS and CDR2 YYNGEE. V gave up 4 bases and J gave up 7 bases, with 21 bases separating them. The chain's CDR3 is CASSPLGRGALEQYF. DNA of the CDR3: TGTGCCAGCAGCCCCCTAGGGCGGGGAGCTTTGGAGCAGTACTTC.

On this clone itself: The same CDR3 arises from other DNA sequences in this sample as well. The chain employs TRBV5-1 and TRBJ2-1; 12 bases align to TRBD2. Germline CDR1 SGHRS, CDR2 YFSETQ. The V segment lost 3 bases and the J segment 4 bases; nucleotides outside the gene matches: 2. The CDR3 consists of 15 residues. DNA of the CDR3: TGCGCCAGCAGCTCTAGCGGGGGGGCGTACAATGAGCAGTTCTTC. This sequence encodes CASSSSGGAYNEQFF.

The chain uses TRBV5-6 and TRBJ1-5; 7 bases agree with TRBD1. With V trimmed by 4 bases and J by 4 bases, 5 bases remained unmatched. The CDR3 extends over 14 amino acids. Germline CDR1 SGHDT, CDR2 YYEEEE. The CDR3 DNA is TGTGCCAGCAGCAAATTGACAGGGAATCAGCCCCAGCATTTT. Protein: CASSKLTGNQPQHF.

This clone appeared once. This chain joins TRBV4-3 and TRBJ2-2, with unresolved D. Germline-derived CDR1 and CDR2 are LGHNA and YSLEER. The V and J ends lost 1 base and 4 bases respectively, with 7 bases between them. This CDR3 comprises 14 residues. CDR3 sequence: CASSQGSGTGELFF. CDR3 nucleotides: TGCGCCAGCAGCCAAGGGTCCGGCACCGGGGAGCTGTTTTTT.

This clone is large (0.1 to 1%) in the sample. Other DNA sequences in the sample encode the same CDR3. The chain is built from TRBV27 and TRBJ2-2, with D hard to call. This CDR3 is 14 amino acids long. From germline, CDR1 is MNHEY and CDR2 SMNVEV (reference sequence). Trimming removed 5 bases from V and 2 bases from J, with 9 bases in between. The DNA of the CDR3 is TGTGCCAGCAGTACCGAGACAAACACCGGGGAGCTGTTTTTT. Amino acids: CASSTETNTGELFF.

This clone was detected only a few times. The chain joins TRBV6-5 to TRBJ1-2, with a tentative D call TRBD1 (5 bases). V lost 5 bases, J lost 2 bases, and 9 bases lay in between. The CDR3 sequence is 13 residues long. The V gene's germline CDR1 is MNHEY and CDR2 SVGAGI. The CDR3 bases are TGTGCCAGCAGTGACAGTTTAAACTATGGCTACACCTTC. The encoded protein is CASSDSLNYGYTF.

CDR3 region: CASSQDKNQPQHF. The CDR3 DNA reads TGTGCCAGCAGCCAAGACAAAAATCAGCCCCAGCATTTT. The gene calls are TRBV7-2 and TRBJ1-5; D is uncertain. From germline, CDR1 is SGHTA and CDR2 FQGNSA. The V and J ends lost 5 bases and 4 bases respectively, with 9 bases between them. The CDR3 has 13 residues. The full variable domain, with the rest looked up from reference TRBV7-2 and TRBJ1-5, is GAGVSQSPSNKVTEKGKDVELRCDPISGHTALYWYRQSLGQGLEFLIYFQGNSAPDKSGLPSDRFSAERTGGSVSTLTIQRTQQEDSAVYLCASSQDKNQPQHFGDGTRLSIL.

V gene TRBV12-5 combines with J gene TRBJ2-7; a possible D gene is TRBD1 (6 bases). The CDR3 sequence is 13 residues long. The germline V gene encodes CDR1 LGHNT and CDR2 FRNRAP. V was pared by 6 bases and J by 2 bases, with 11 bases between. The CDR3 nucleotides read TGTGCTAGTGGCCACGGACAGCCCTACGAGCAGTACTTC. This encodes CASGHGQPYEQYF.

The chain uses TRBV19 and TRBJ1-6, with a possible D match to TRBD1 (5 bases). V dropped 5 bases and J dropped 6 bases, with 17 bases sitting between them. This CDR3 comprises 16 residues. Germline CDR1 LNHDA, CDR2 SQIVND (reference sequence). As DNA, the CDR3 is TGTGCCAGTAGTGACTCCTGGGGGGGTCTTAATTCACCCCTCCACTTT. Translation gives CASSDSWGGLNSPLHF. The whole variable domain, filled in from reference TRBV19 and TRBJ1-6, reads DGGITQSPKYLFRKEGQNVTLSCEQNLNHDAMYWYRQDPGQGLRLIYYSQIVNDFQKGDIAEGYSVSREKKESFPLTVTSAQKNPTAFYLCASSDSWGGLNSPLHFGNGTRLTVT.

As DNA, the CDR3 is TGTGCCAGCACTCAAGGGGGGGGTAGTGAAAAACTGTTTTTT. Encoded protein: CASTQGGGSEKLFF. This chain connects TRBV7-9 to TRBJ1-4; the D gene is possibly TRBD1 (6 bases). Germline values: CDR1 SEHNR, CDR2 FQNEAQ (reference sequence). V was trimmed by 7 bases and J by 7 bases, leaving 16 bases between them. The CDR3 totals 14 residues.